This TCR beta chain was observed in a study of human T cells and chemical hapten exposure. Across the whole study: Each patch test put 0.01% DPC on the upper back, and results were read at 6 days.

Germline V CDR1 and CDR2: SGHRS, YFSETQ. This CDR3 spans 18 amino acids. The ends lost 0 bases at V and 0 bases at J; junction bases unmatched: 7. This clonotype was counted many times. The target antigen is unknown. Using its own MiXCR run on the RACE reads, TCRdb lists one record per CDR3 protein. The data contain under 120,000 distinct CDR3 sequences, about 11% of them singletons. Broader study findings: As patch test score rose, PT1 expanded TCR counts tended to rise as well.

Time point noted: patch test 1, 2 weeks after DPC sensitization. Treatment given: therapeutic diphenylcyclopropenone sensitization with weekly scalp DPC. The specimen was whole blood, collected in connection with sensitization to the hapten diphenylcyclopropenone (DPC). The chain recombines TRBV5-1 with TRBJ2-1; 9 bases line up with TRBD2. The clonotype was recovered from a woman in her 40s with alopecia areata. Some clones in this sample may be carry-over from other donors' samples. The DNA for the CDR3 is TGCGCCAGCAGCTTGGGGCGGGGGACTAGCCTCTCCTACAATGAGCAGTTCTTC. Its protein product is CASSLGRGTSLSYNEQFF.